The rows below give T cell receptor beta chains drawn from one sample of a study of blood T cell repertoires in COVID-19. Here immunoSEQ multiplex PCR was the method, and the copy in TCRdb shows in-frame clones only, minus some. The table shows more than 200,000 clones, with around 84% occurring only once. The sequencing sample was made of PBMCs or T cells enriched from blood (not recorded which). The receptors originated from a man aged 40-49 years who had recovered from COVID-19. CDR3s include the opening cysteine and the closing phenylalanine or tryptophan. The listing skips clone size in some rows; elsewhere it reads once, few, many or a size class.

J gene	CDR3 length	clone size	V gene	CDR3 protein
TRBJ2-1	17	once	TRBV9	CASSVATTGVRGNEQFF
TRBJ1-2	17	once	TRBV11-2	CASSSLRRGGPNYGYTF
TRBJ1-5	14	NA	TRBV7-2	CASSLAGGDQPQHF
TRBJ1-4	17	NA	TRBV7-2	CASSLVGGSEANEKLFF
TRBJ1-1	14	NA	TRBV4-2	CASSATGGWTEAFF
TRBJ2-7	15	NA	TRBV28	CASSEQGFSSYEQYF
TRBJ1-2	15	NA	TRBV19	CASSIPVVGARGYTF
TRBJ2-3	14	NA	TRBV13	CASRDGARTDTQYF
TRBJ2-3	16	NA	TRBV9	CASRGGSGSRADTQYF
TRBJ2-1	15	NA	TRBV7-6	CASSSAGGPLDEQFF
TRBJ2-7	14	NA	TRBV27	CASSYWGDSYEQYF
TRBJ2-7	17	NA	TRBV19	CASSPTHGTGTSYEQYF
TRBJ1-3	16	NA	TRBV25-1	CASSERTGTSGNTIYF
TRBJ1-6	14	NA	TRBV27	CASSQGQGNSPLHF
TRBJ2-3	17	NA	TRBV4-1	CASSQRTSGSITDTQYF
TRBJ1-6	16	NA	TRBV27	CASSWGPGQLNSPLHF
TRBJ2-1	15	NA	TRBV11-3	CASSPSLGVHNEQFF
TRBJ2-3	16	few	TRBV3-1/TRBV3-2	CASSQEGAGGSDTQYF
TRBJ2-1	16	NA	TRBV4-1	CASSQDPVSSYNEQFF
TRBJ2-1	16	NA	TRBV3-1/TRBV3-2	CASSLTSGTIYNEQFF
TRBJ1-4	14	few	TRBV4-1	CASSQDRVGEKLFF
TRBJ1-1	15	NA	TRBV7-2	CASSPIQGSNTEAFF
TRBJ2-1	15	NA	TRBV5-1	CASSSTSGRSNEQFF
TRBJ1-1	17	NA	TRBV11-2	CASSLITQRTLNTEAFF
TRBJ2-3	14	NA	TRBV4-2	CASSQELAEDTQYF
TRBJ1-1	13	few	TRBV12-3/TRBV12-4	CASTLTGSPEAFF